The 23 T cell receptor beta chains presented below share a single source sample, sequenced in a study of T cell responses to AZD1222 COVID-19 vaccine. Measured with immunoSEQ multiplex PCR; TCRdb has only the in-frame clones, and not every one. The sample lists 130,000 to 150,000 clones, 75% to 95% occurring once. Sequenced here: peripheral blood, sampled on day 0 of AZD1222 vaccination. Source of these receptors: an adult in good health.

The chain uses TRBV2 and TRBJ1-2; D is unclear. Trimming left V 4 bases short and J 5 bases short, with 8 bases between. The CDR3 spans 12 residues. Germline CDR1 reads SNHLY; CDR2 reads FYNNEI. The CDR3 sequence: CASSGGQYGYTF. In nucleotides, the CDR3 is TGTGCCAGCAGTGGGGGTCAGTATGGCTACACCTTC.

The CDR3 reads CASSLAGVSAEAFF. The CDR3 DNA reads as TGTGCCAGCAGCTTGGCGGGGGTCTCAGCTGAAGCTTTCTTT. The chain combines TRBV11-2 with TRBJ1-1; possibly TRBD1 for D (5 bases). This CDR3 is 14 amino acids long. Germline V CDR1 and CDR2: SGHAT, FQNNGV. The V end lost 3 bases, the J end lost 6 bases, and 14 bases lay between the germline ends.

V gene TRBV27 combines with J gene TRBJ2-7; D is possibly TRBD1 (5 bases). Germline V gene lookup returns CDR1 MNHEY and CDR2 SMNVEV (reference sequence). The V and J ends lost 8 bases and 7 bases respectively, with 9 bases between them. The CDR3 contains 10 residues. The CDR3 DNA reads TGTGCCAGCCAGGGCCGGGAGCAGTACTTC. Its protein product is CASQGREQYF.

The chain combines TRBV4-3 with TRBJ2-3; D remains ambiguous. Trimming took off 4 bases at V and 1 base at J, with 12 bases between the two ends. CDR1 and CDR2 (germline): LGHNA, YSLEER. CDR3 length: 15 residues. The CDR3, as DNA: TGCGCCAGCAGCCTGCAATTCACCGGCACAGATACGCAGTATTTT. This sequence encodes CASSLQFTGTDTQYF.

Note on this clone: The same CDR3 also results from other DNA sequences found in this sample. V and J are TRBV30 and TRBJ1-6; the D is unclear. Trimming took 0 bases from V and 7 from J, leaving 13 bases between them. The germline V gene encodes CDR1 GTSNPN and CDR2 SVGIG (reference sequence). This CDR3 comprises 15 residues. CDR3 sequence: CAWSVPRAGNSPLHF. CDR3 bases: TGTGCCTGGAGTGTACCGAGGGCGGGGAATTCACCCCTCCACTTT.

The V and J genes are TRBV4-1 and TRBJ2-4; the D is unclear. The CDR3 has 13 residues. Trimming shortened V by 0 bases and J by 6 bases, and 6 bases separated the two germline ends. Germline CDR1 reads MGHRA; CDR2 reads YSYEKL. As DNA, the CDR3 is TGCGCCAGCAGCCAAGATAACAGAAACATTCAGTACTTC. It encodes CASSQDNRNIQYF.

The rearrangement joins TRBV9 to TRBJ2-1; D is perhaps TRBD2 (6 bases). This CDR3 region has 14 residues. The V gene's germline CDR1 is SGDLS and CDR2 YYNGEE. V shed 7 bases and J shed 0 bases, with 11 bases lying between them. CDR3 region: CASERVSSYNEQFF. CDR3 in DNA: TGTGCCAGCGAGCGGGTAAGCTCCTACAATGAGCAGTTCTTC.

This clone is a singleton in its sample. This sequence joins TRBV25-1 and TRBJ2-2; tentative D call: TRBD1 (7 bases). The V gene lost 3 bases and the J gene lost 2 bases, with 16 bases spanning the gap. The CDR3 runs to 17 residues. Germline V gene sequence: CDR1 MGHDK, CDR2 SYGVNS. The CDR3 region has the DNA TGTGCCAGCAGTGATAGAGGGGGGACAGCTAACACCGGGGAGCTGTTTTTT. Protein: CASSDRGGTANTGELFF.

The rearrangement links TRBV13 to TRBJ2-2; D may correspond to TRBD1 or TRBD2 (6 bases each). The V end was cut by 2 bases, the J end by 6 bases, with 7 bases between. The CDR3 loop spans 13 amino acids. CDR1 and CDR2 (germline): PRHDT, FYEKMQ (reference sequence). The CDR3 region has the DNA TGTGCCAGCAGCTTACGGGGGCCCGGGGAGCTGTTTTTT. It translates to CASSLRGPGELFF.

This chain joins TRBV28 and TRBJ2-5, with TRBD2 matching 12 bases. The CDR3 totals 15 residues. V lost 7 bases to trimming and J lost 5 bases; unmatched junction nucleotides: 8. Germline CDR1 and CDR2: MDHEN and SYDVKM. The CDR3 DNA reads TGTGCCAGCAACTCCCTAGCGGGGGGGAGGGAGACCCAGTACTTC. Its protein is CASNSLAGGRETQYF.

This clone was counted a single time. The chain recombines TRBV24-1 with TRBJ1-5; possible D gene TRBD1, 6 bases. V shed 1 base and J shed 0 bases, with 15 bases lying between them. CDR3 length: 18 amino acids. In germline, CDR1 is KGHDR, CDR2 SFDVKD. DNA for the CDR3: TGTGCCACCAGTGATTTCGGGGGCCGAACGGATAGCAATCAGCCCCAGCATTTT. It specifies CATSDFGGRTDSNQPQHF.

CDR3 nucleotides: TGTGCCAGTAGTAATGAAGAGGGGCCGGCTGAGCAGTACTTC. It specifies CASSNEEGPAEQYF. This chain uses TRBV19 with TRBJ2-7, with D perhaps being TRBD1 or TRBD2 (5 bases each). The germline gives CDR1 LNHDA, CDR2 SQIVND (reference sequence). The V gene lost 4 bases and the J gene lost 7 bases, with 17 bases spanning the gap. This CDR3 spans 14 amino acids.

CDR3 sequence (DNA): TGTGCCAGCAGCCGCGCAGACGAGCAGTACTTC. It translates to CASSRADEQYF. This rearrangement joins TRBV5-8 to TRBJ2-7; D ambiguous. Trimming pared 4 bases from V and 5 bases from J, leaving 7 bases between. CDR1 is SGHTS and CDR2 is YDEGEE in the germline V gene. This CDR3 comprises 11 residues.

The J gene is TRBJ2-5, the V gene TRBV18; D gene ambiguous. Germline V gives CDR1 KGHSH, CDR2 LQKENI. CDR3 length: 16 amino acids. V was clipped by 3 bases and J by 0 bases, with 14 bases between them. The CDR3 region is CASSPLETAYQETQYF. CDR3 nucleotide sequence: TGTGCCAGCTCACCCCTAGAGACGGCGTACCAAGAGACCCAGTACTTC.

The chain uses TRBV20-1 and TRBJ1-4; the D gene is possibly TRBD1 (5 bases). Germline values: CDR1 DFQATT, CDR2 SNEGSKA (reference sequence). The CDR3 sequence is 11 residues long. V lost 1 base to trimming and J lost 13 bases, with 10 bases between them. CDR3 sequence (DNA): TGCAGTGCTAGAGCCCTGGGGGGACTGTTTTTT. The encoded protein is CSARALGGLFF.

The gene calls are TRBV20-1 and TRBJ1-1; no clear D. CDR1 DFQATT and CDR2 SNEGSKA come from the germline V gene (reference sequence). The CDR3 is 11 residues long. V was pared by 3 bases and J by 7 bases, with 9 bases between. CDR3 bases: TGCAGTGCTAGGGCGGGGATTGAAGCTTTCTTT. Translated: CSARAGIEAFF.

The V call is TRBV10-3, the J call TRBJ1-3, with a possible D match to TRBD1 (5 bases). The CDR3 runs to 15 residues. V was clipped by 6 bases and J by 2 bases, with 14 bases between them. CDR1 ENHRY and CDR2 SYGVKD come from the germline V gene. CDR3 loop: CAISETAGTGNTIYF. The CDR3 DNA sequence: TGTGCCATCAGCGAAACCGCAGGGACTGGAAACACCATATATTTT.

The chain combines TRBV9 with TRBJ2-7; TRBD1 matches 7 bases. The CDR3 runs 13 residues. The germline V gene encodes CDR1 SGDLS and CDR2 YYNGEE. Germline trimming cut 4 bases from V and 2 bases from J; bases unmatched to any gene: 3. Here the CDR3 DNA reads TGTGCCAGCAGCAGGGACAGAGCCTACGAGCAGTACTTC. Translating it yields CASSRDRAYEQYF.

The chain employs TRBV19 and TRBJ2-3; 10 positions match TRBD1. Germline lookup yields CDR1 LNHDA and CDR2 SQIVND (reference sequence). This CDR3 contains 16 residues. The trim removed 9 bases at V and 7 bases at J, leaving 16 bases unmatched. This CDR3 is CASTPQPGQGTYTQYF. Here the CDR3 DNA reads TGTGCCAGCACCCCTCAGCCGGGACAGGGGACATATACGCAGTATTTT.

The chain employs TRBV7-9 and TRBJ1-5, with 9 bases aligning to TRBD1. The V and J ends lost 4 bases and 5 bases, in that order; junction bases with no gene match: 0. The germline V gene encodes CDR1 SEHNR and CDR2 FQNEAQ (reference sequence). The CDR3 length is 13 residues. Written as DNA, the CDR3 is TGTGCCAGCAGCTGGACAGGGGATCAGCCCCAGCATTTT. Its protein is CASSWTGDQPQHF.

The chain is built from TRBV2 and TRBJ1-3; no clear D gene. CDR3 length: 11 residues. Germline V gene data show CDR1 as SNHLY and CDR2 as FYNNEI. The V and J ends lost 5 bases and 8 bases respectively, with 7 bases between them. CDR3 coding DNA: TGTGCCAGCAGTCCCCGGGACACCATATATTTT. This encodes CASSPRDTIYF. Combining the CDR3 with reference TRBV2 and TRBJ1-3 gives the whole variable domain EPEVTQTPSHQVTQMGQEVILRCVPISNHLYFYWYRQILGQKVEFLVSFYNNEISEKSEIFDDQFSVERPDGSNFTLKIRSTKLEDSAMYFCASSPRDTIYFGEGSWLTVV.

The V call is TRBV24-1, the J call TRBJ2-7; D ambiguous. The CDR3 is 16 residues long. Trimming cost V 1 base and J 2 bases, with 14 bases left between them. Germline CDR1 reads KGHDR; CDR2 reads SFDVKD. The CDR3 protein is CATSDLDRVTTYEQYF. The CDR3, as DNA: TGTGCCACCAGTGATTTAGACCGGGTAACAACCTACGAGCAGTACTTC.

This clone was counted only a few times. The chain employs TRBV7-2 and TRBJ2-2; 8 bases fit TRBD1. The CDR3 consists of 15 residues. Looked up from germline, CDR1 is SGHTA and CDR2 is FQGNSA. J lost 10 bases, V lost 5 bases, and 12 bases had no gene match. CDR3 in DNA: TGTGCCAGCAGCAGGGGACAGGCGTTGAGCCCGGAGCTGTTTTTT. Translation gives CASSRGQALSPELFF. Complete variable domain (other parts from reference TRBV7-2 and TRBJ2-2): GAGVSQSPSNKVTEKGKDVELRCDPISGHTALYWYRQSLGQGLEFLIYFQGNSAPDKSGLPSDRFSAERTGGSVSTLTIQRTQQEDSAVYLCASSRGQALSPELFFGEGSRLTVL.